Listed below are T cell receptor beta chains from one sample, sequenced in a study of blood T cells in healthy people across ages. TCRdb itself ran the 5' RACE reads through MiXCR, one entry per CDR3 protein. The table lists around 850,000 distinct CDR3 sequences, around 34% of them singletons, with 10% to 15% in the top ten. The source material was blood. Receptors originate from a man between 18 and 35 years old in good health. CDR3s include the opening cysteine and the closing phenylalanine or tryptophan. Fields, in order: D gene, V gene, J gene, clone size, CDR3 DNA, CDR3 protein. D genes are given only for firm matches. Clone sizes are given selectively: once, few, many, or a class where the clone is expanded.

.,TRBV5-1,TRBJ2-1,.,TGCGCCAGCAGCTTGGATTCTAGCTATTCGTTCGAGCAGTTCTTC,CASSLDSSYSFEQFF
TRBD1,TRBV20-1,TRBJ2-5,few,TGCAGTGCTGTCCCGGGACAGGGAAGGATGGAGACCCAGTACTTC,CSAVPGQGRMETQYF
TRBD2,TRBV5-1,TRBJ2-1,many,TGCGCCAGCAGCTTGGATACTAGCGGGGACTATGAGCAGTTCTTC,CASSLDTSGDYEQFF
TRBD1,TRBV12-3/TRBV12-4,TRBJ2-7,.,TGTGCCAGCAGTCCGACGACAGGGGGGTCCTACGAGCAGTACTTC,CASSPTTGGSYEQYF
.,TRBV27,TRBJ2-1,.,TGTGCCAGCACCCGGGACAGGTTAAGGCGGGGGGATTACAATGAGCAGTTCTTC,CASTRDRLRRGDYNEQFF
.,TRBV5-5,TRBJ1-1,few,TGTGCCAGCAGCCTGACAGCTGAAGCTTTCTTT,CASSLTAEAFF
TRBD2,TRBV12-3/TRBV12-4,TRBJ2-5,.,TGTGCCAGCACCTTGGTGGGGACTAGCGGGGGGGTGTACTTC,CASTLVGTSGGVYF
TRBD1,TRBV4-2,TRBJ1-2,many,TGTGCCAGCAGCTCCGGACAGGGTCCTAACTATGGCTACACCTTC,CASSSGQGPNYGYTF
.,TRBV9,TRBJ1-1,.,TGTGCCAGCAGCGTAGCCCCGACAGGATCCACTGAAGCTTTCTTT,CASSVAPTGSTEAFF
TRBD1,TRBV6-1,TRBJ2-1,.,TGTGCCAGCAGTGACCGACAGGGGGCAGGGGAGCAGTTCTTC,CASSDRQGAGEQFF
.,TRBV5-8,TRBJ2-7,.,TGTGCCAGCAGCTTTGAACTCTTGGGAGACGAGCGGTACTTC,CASSFELLGDERYF
.,TRBV20-1,TRBJ1-2,.,TGCAGTGCTCAAAAAGTGGGAGAGTATGGCTACACCTTC,CSAQKVGEYGYTF
.,TRBV2,TRBJ2-7,.,TGTGCCACCCTCGCGGCAGGGGAGTACGAGCAGTACTTC,CATLAAGEYEQYF
TRBD2,TRBV25-1,TRBJ2-2,.,TGTGCCAGCAGTGAATTACGACTAGCGGGGGCGGAGGAGCTGTTTTTT,CASSELRLAGAEELFF
TRBD2,TRBV6-1,TRBJ2-1,.,TGTGCCAGCAGTGGACGGCTAGCGGGGAGGTCCGATGAGCAGTTCTTC,CASSGRLAGRSDEQFF
.,TRBV18,TRBJ2-1,.,TGTGCCAGCTCACCACCCTTTGTAAGTGCCGCTGAGCAGTTCTTC,CASSPPFVSAAEQFF
.,TRBV12-3/TRBV12-4,TRBJ1-1,.,TGTGCCAGCAGTTTAGGTTCCCAGGGTCGAACTGAAGCTTTCTTT,CASSLGSQGRTEAFF
.,TRBV28,TRBJ1-2,.,TGTGCCAGCAGCTACGGGGAGGGGGTAGCTGGCTACACCTTC,CASSYGEGVAGYTF
.,TRBV20-1,TRBJ2-5,.,TGCAGTGCTAGAAGCCCCGAAGGGGGATGGGAGACCCAGTACTTC,CSARSPEGGWETQYF
.,TRBV11-2,TRBJ2-7,few,TGTGCCAGCAGCCTTGGCGGGATGTCCTACGAGCAGTACTTC,CASSLGGMSYEQYF
.,TRBV14,TRBJ1-4,few,TGTGCCAGCAGCCAACGGCCCCGGGCAACTAATGAAAAACTGTTTTTT,CASSQRPRATNEKLFF
.,TRBV4-2,TRBJ1-2,many,TGTGCCAGCAGCCAAGATTGGGGAAACTATGGCTACACCTTC,CASSQDWGNYGYTF
TRBD2,TRBV20-1,TRBJ2-3,many,TGCAGTGCTGGGACTAGCGGGGGCGGTAGGGATACGCAGTATTTT,CSAGTSGGGRDTQYF
.,TRBV4-1,TRBJ2-7,many,TGCGCCAGCAGCCATGGGGACGGCCCCTACGAGCAGTACTTC,CASSHGDGPYEQYF
.,TRBV4-2,TRBJ1-2,many,TGTGCCAGCAGCCAAGACAGGCTGCAGGGCTACACCTTC,CASSQDRLQGYTF
.,TRBV30,TRBJ2-5,.,TGTGCCTGGATGCGTTCAGGACAAGAGACCCAGTACTTC,CAWMRSGQETQYF
TRBD2,TRBV7-2,TRBJ2-1,.,TGTGCCAGCAGCCCTCTAGCGGGGGGGCCGGACAATGAGCAGTTCTTC,CASSPLAGGPDNEQFF
.,TRBV7-8,TRBJ1-5,.,TGTGCCAGCAGCGCCCACGGGGGGCAGGGACCTAATCAGCCCCAGCATTTT,CASSAHGGQGPNQPQHF
.,TRBV3-1,TRBJ2-5,many,TGTGCCAGCAGCCAAGATCAGGGGGGGACCCAGTACTTC,CASSQDQGGTQYF
TRBD1,TRBV6-5,TRBJ2-7,few,TGTGCCAGCAGAGACGGGACAGGGGCTCGGGAGCAGTACTTC,CASRDGTGAREQYF
TRBD1,TRBV20-1,TRBJ2-7,.,TGCAGTGCGGGACAGGGTAGTTTGCAGTACTTC,CSAGQGSLQYF
TRBD2,TRBV7-6,TRBJ2-3,many,TGTGCCAGCAGCCGTAGCGGGGGGCTTAGCACAGATACGCAGTATTTT,CASSRSGGLSTDTQYF
.,TRBV20-1,TRBJ1-1,few,TGCAGTCCCGGGGCAGGTCCGGAAAACACTGAAGCTTTCTTT,CSPGAGPENTEAFF
.,TRBV6-1,TRBJ1-2,.,TGTGCCAGCAGTGAAGAAAGGACAGTCTATGGCTACACCTTC,CASSEERTVYGYTF
TRBD1,TRBV7-9,TRBJ2-7,.,TGTGCCAGCAGCTTAGCGGGACAGGGAGAGTACGAGCAGTACTTC,CASSLAGQGEYEQYF
.,TRBV4-3,TRBJ2-1,.,TGCACCAGCAGCCGCGGACCCGGGACTAGGGACAGTGAGCAGTTCTTC,CTSSRGPGTRDSEQFF
.,TRBV12-3/TRBV12-4,TRBJ2-3,many,TGTGCCAGTTGCGGCGGTGGGGATACGCAGTATTTT,CASCGGGDTQYF
.,TRBV12-3/TRBV12-4,TRBJ1-2,.,TGTGCCAGCAGCCCCGGTCTCCGGGACTATGGCTACACCTTC,CASSPGLRDYGYTF
.,TRBV12-3/TRBV12-4,TRBJ1-6,.,TGTGCCAGCAGTTTAAGGAGGGGTTCACCCCTCCACTTT,CASSLRRGSPLHF
.,TRBV20-1,TRBJ1-2,many,TGCAGTGCTAGAGACGGATCGGTTCCGGGACGGAGCTATGGCTACACCTTC,CSARDGSVPGRSYGYTF
TRBD2,TRBV5-1,TRBJ2-3,.,TGCGCCAGCAGCGGAGAGCGGGGGGGAGATACGCAGTATTTT,CASSGERGGDTQYF
.,TRBV28,TRBJ2-4,once,TGTGCCAGCAGCCTCGACGGACTACTAGCCAAAAACAGTCAGTACTTC,CASSLDGLLAKNSQYF
TRBD2,TRBV10-3,TRBJ2-7,once,TGTGCCATCGTGAGGGAGGGTCGGTACGAGCAGTACTTC,CAIVREGRYEQYF
TRBD2,TRBV20-1,TRBJ2-5,.,TGCAGTGCTAGAGTAGCCCTAGCGGGGGGGCATGAGACCCAGTGCTTC,CSARVALAGGHETQCF
TRBD2,TRBV27,TRBJ2-7,few,TGTGCCAGTGGTGTTAGCGGGGGGGATTCGTCTTCCTACGAGCAGTACTTC,CASGVSGGDSSSYEQYF
.,TRBV21-1,TRBJ2-3,once,TGTGCCAGCACCCCGGACAGGGCTTGCACAGATACGCAGTATTTT,CASTPDRACTDTQYF
TRBD2,TRBV6-6,TRBJ2-3,.,TGTGCCAGCCAAACTAGCGGGAGTGTGGGCACAGATACGCAGTATTTT,CASQTSGSVGTDTQYF
TRBD2,TRBV5-5,TRBJ2-3,few,TGTGCCAGCAGCTTGCTAGCGGGCACAGATACGCAGTATTTT,CASSLLAGTDTQYF
.,TRBV18,TRBJ1-2,many,TGTGCCAGCTCACCTCCCACAGGGATATTACGTGATGGCTACACCTTC,CASSPPTGILRDGYTF
.,TRBV2,TRBJ2-3,.,TGTGCCAGCAGTGAAGCCGGAACAGCTTCTAGCACAGATACGCAGTATTTT,CASSEAGTASSTDTQYF
.,TRBV5-1,TRBJ2-5,.,TGCGCCGGCAGCTTGTATGTCCCCAGAGAGACCCAGTACTTC,CAGSLYVPRETQYF
TRBD2,TRBV7-6,TRBJ2-7,.,TGTGCCAGCAGCTTAGAGGCTAGCGGGGGAACCTACGAGCAGTACTTC,CASSLEASGGTYEQYF
TRBD2,TRBV9,TRBJ2-3,.,TGTGCCAGCAGTGGATATGGCGGGGAGGGTGATACGCAGTATTTT,CASSGYGGEGDTQYF